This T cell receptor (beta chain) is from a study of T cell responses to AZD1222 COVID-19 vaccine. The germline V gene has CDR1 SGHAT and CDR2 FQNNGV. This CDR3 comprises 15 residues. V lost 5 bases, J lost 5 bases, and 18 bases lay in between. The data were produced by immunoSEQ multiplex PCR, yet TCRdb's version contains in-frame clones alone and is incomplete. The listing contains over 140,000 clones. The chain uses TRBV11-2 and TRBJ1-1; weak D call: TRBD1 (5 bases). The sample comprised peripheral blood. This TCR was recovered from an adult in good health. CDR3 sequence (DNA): TGTGCCAGCAGCCGAACGGGGCGGGGAGTTACTGAAGCTTTCTTT. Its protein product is CASSRTGRGVTEAFF.